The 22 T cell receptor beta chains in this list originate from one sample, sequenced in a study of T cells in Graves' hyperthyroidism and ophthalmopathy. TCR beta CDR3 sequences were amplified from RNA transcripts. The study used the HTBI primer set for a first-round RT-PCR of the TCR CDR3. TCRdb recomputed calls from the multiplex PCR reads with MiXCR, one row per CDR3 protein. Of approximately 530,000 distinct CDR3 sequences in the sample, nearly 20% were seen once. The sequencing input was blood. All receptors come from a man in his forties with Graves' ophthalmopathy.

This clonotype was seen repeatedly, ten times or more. The CDR3, as DNA: TGTGCCAGCAGTTTATTGGACAGGAGATCCTACGAGCAGTACTTC. Translation: CASSLLDRRSYEQYF. This chain joins TRBV27 and TRBJ2-7; TRBD1 matches 7 bases. CDR1 and CDR2 (germline): MNHEY, SMNVEV (reference sequence). The J segment lost 1 base and the V segment lost 1 base, leaving 4 bases of the junction unmatched. The CDR3 runs to 15 residues.

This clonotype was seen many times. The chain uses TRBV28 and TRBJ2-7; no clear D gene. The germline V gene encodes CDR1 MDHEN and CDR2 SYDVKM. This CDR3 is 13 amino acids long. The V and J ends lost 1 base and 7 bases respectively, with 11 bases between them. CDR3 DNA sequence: TGTGCCAGCAGTTTATATGGGGAAGGGGAGCAGTACTTC. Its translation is CASSLYGEGEQYF.

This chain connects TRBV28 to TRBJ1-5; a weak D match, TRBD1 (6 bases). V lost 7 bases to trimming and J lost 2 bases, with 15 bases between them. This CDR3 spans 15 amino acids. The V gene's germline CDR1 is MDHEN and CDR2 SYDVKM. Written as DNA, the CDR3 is TGTGCCAGCACACGAGCAGGGGAGGGCAATCAGCCCCAGCATTTT. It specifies CASTRAGEGNQPQHF.

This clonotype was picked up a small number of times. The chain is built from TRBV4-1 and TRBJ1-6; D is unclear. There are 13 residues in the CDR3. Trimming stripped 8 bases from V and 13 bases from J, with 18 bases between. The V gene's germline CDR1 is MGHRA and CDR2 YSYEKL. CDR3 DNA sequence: TGCGCCAGCGGCCCCCAGGTGTGGCTCCCCCTCCACTTT. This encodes CASGPQVWLPLHF.

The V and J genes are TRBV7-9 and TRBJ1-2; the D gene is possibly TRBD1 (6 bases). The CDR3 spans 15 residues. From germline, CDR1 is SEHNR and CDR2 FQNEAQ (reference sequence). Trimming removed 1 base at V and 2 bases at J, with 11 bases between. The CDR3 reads CASSLVTRGNYGYTF. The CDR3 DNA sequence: TGTGCCAGCAGCTTAGTAACAAGGGGGAACTATGGCTACACCTTC.

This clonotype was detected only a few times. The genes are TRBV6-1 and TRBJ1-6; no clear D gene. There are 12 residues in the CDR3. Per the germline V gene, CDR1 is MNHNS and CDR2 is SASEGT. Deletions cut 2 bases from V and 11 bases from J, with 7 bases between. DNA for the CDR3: TGTGCCAGCAGTGAACCCATCGCACCCCTCCACTTT. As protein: CASSEPIAPLHF.

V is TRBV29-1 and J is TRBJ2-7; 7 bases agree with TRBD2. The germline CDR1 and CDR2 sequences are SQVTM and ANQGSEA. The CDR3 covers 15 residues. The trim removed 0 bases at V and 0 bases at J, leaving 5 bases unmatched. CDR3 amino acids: CSVEESSGDSYEQYF. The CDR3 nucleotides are TGCAGCGTTGAAGAGTCTAGCGGAGACTCCTACGAGCAGTACTTC.

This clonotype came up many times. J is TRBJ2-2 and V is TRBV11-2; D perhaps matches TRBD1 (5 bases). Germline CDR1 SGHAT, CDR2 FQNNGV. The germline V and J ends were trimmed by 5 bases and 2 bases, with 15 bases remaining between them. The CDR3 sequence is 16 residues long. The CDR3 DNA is TGTGCCAGCAGCCCCCTGGGGCAGCACAACACCGGGGAGCTGTTTTTT. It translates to CASSPLGQHNTGELFF.

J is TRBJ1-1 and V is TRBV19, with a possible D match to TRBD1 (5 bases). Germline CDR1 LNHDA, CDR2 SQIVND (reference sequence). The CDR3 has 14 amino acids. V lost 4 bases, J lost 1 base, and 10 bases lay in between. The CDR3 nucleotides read TGTGCCAGTAGTACTCGGCAGGGGAACACTGAAGCTTTCTTT. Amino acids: CASSTRQGNTEAFF.

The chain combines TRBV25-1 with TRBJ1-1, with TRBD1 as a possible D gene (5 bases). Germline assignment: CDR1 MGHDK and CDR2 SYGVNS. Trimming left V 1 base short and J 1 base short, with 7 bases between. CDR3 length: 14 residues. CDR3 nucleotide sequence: TGTGCCAGCAGTGAATTGGGGCAGAACACTGAAGCTTTCTTT. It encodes CASSELGQNTEAFF.

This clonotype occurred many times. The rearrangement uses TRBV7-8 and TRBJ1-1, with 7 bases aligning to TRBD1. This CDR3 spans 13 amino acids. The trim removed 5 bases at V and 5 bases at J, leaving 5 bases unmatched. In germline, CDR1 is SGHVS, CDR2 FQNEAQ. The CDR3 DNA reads TGTGCCAGCAGCCGACAGGGCGCGACTGAAGCTTTCTTT. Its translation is CASSRQGATEAFF.

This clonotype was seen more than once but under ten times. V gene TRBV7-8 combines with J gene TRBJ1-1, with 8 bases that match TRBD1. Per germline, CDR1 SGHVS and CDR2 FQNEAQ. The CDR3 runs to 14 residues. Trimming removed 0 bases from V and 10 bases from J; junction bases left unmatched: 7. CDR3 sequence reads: CASSLALETGGAFF. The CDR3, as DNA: TGTGCCAGCAGCTTAGCGCTGGAAACAGGGGGAGCTTTCTTT.

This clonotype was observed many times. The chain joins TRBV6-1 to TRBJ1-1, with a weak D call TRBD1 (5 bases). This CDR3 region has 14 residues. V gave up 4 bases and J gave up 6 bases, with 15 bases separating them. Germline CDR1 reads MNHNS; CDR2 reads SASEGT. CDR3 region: CASSAPGGIAEAFF. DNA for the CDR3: TGTGCCAGCAGTGCCCCGGGGGGGATCGCTGAAGCTTTCTTT.

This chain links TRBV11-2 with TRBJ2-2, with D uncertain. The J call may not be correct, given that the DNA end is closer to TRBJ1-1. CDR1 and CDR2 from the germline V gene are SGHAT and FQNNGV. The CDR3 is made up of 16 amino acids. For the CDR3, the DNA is TGTGCCAGCAGCCGTTCGGACCGGCCAATTTGGTTAGGAGCTTTCTTT. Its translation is CASSRSDRPIWLGAFF.

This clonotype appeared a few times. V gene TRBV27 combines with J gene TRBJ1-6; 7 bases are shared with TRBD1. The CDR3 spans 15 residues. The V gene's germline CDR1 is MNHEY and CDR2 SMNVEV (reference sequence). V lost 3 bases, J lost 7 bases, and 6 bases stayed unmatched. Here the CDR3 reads CASSFSGTVNSPLHF. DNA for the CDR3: TGTGCCAGCAGTTTCTCCGGGACAGTCAATTCACCCCTCCACTTT.

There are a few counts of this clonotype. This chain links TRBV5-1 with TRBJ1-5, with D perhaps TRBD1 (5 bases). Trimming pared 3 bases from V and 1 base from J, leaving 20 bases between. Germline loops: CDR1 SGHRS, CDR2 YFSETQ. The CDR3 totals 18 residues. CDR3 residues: CASSYFPGPALSNQPQHF. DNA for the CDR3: TGCGCCAGCAGCTATTTCCCGGGACCCGCTTTGAGCAATCAGCCCCAGCATTTT.

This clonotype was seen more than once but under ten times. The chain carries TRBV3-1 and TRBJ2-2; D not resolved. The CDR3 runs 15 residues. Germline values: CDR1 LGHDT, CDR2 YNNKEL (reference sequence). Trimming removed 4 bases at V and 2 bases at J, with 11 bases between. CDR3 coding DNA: TGTGCCAGCAGCCTTCGGGCCGGTAACACCGGGGAGCTGTTTTTT. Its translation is CASSLRAGNTGELFF.

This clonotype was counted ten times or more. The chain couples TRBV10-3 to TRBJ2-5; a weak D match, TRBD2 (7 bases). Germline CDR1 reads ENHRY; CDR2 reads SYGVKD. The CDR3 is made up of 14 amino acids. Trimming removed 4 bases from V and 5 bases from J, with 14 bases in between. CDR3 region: CAISGGGAGETQYF. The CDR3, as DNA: TGTGCCATCAGTGGGGGGGGCGCGGGGGAGACCCAGTACTTC.

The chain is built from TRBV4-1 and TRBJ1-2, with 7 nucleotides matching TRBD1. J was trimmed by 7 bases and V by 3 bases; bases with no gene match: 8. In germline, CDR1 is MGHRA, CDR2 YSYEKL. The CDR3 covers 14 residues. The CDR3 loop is CASSQRTGLAGYTF. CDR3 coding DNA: TGCGCCAGCAGCCAGCGGACAGGCCTGGCTGGCTACACCTTC.

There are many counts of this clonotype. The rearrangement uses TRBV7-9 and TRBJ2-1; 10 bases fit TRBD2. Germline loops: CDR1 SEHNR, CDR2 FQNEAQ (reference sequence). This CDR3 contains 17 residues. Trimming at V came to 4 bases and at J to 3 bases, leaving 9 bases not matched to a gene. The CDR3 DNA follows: TGTGCCAGCAGCTCAACAGCTAGCGGGGGATTCTACAATGAGCAGTTCTTC. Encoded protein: CASSSTASGGFYNEQFF.

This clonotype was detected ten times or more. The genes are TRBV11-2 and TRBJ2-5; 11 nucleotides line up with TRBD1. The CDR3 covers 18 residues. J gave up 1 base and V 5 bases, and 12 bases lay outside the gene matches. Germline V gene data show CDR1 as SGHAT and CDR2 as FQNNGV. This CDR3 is CASSPGTGGGDGQETQYF. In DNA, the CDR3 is TGTGCCAGCAGCCCGGGGACAGGGGGGGGAGATGGCCAAGAGACCCAGTACTTC.

CDR3 protein: CASRGDSPLHF. The CDR3 coding sequence is TGTGCCAGCAGGGGGGACTCACCCCTCCACTTT. The rearrangement links TRBV12-3 or TRBV12-4 to TRBJ1-6, with D maybe TRBD1 (5 bases). The CDR3 contains 11 residues. Between the trimmed V and J ends, which lost 6 bases and 10 bases, there was a span of 7 bases.